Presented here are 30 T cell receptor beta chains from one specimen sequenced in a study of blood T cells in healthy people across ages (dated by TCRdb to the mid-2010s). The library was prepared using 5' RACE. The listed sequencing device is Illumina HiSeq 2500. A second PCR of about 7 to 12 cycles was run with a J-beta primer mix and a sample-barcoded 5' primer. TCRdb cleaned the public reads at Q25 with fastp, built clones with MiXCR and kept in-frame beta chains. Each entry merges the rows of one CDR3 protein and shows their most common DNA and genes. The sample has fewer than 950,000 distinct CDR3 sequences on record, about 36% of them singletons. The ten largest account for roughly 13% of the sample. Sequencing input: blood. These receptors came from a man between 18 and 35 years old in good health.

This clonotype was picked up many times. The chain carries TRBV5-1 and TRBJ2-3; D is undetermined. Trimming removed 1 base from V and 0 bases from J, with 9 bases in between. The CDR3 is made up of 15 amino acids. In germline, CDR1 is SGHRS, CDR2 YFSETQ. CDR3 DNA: TGCGCCAGCAGCTTGTATCCAGAAAGCACAGATACGCAGTATTTT. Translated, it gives CASSLYPESTDTQYF.

The CDR3 loop reads CASSLAQGNEQFF. DNA of the CDR3: TGTGCCAGCAGCTTAGCCCAGGGCAATGAGCAGTTCTTC. The chain links TRBV7-2 to TRBJ2-1; maybe TRBD1 (5 bases). V shed 0 bases and J shed 6 bases, with 6 bases lying between them. This CDR3 is built from 13 residues. The germline V gene has CDR1 SGHTA and CDR2 FQGNSA.

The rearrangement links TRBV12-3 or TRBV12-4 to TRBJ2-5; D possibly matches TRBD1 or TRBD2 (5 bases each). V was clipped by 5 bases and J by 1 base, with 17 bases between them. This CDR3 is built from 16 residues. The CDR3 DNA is TGTGCCAGCAGTCACCGTGGGGGAACCAGCCAAGAGACCCAGTACTTC. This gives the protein CASSHRGGTSQETQYF.

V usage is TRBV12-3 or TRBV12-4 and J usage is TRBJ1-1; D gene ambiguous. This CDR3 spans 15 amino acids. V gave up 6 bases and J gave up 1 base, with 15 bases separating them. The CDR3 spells CASSRAGVTNTEAFF. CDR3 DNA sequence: TGTGCCAGCAGCAGAGCCGGGGTGACGAACACTGAAGCTTTCTTT.

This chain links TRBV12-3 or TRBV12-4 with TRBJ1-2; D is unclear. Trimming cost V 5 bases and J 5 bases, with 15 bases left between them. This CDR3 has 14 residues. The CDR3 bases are TGTGCCAGCAGTGTAGGTGCAGCCAGTTATGGCTACACCTTC. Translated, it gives CASSVGAASYGYTF.

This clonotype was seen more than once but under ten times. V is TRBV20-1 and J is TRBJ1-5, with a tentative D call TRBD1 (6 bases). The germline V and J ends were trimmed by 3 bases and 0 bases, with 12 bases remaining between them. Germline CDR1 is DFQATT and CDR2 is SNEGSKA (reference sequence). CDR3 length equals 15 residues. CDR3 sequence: CSARDSYDSNQPQHF. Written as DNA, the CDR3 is TGCAGTGCTAGGGACAGTTACGATAGCAATCAGCCCCAGCATTTT.

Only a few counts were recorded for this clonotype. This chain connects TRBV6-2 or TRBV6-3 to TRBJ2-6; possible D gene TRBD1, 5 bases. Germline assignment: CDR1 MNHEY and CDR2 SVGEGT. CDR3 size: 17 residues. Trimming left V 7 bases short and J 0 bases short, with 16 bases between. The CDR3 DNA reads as TGTGCCAGCAATTTCGTGGCAGGGCTCTCTGGGGCCAACGTCCTGACTTTC. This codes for CASNFVAGLSGANVLTF.

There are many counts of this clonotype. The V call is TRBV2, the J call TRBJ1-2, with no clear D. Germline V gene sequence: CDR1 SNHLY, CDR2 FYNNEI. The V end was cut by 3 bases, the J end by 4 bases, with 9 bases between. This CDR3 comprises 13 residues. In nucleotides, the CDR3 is TGTGCCAGCAGTGAGCAGGAGACCTATGGCTACACCTTC. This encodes CASSEQETYGYTF.

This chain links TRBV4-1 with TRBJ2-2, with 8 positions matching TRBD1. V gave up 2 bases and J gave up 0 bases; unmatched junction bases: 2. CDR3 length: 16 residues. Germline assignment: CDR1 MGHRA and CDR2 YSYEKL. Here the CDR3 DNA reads TGCGCCAGCAGCCAACAACAGGGGGCGAACACCGGGGAGCTGTTTTTT. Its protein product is CASSQQQGANTGELFF.

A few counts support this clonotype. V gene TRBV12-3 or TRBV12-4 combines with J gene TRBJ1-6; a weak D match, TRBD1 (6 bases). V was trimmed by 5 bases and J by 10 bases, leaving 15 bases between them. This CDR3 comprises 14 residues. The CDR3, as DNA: TGTGCCAGCAGTCTACAGGGTTCATGGTCACCCCTCCACTTT. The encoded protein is CASSLQGSWSPLHF.

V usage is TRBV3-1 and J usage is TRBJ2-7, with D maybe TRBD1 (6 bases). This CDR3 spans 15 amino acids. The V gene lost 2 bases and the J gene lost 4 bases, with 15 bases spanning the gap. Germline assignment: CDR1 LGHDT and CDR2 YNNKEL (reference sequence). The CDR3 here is CASSQRVTGEYEQYF. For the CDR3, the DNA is TGTGCCAGCAGCCAAAGGGTGACAGGAGAGTACGAGCAGTACTTC.

The CDR3 loop reads CASSLSVLPWEQFF. The CDR3, as DNA: TGTGCCAGCAGCTTAAGCGTCCTCCCGTGGGAGCAGTTCTTC. This rearrangement joins TRBV13 to TRBJ2-1; D not resolved. Germline CDR1 and CDR2: PRHDT and FYEKMQ (reference sequence). Deletions cut 2 bases from V and 10 bases from J, with 15 bases between. The CDR3 is 14 residues long.

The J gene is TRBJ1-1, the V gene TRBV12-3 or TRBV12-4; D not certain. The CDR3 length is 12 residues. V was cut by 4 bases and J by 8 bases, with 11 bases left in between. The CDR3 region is CASSSLEEEAFF. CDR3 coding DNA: TGTGCCAGCAGTTCCTTGGAGGAAGAAGCTTTCTTT.

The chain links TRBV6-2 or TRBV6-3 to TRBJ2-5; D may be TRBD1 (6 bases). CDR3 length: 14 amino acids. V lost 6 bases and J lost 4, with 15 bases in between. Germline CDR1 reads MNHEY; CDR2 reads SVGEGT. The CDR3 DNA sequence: TGTGCCAGCAGCCCCGGATGGGGGCCAGAGACCCAGTACTTC. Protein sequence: CASSPGWGPETQYF.

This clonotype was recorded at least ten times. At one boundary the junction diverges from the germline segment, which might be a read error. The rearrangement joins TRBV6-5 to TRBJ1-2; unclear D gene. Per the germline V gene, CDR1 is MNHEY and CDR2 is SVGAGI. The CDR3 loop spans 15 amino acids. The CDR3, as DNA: TGTGCCATCCGGAGCCGGACTATCGCCGACTATGACTACACCTTC. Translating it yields CAIRSRTIADYDYTF.

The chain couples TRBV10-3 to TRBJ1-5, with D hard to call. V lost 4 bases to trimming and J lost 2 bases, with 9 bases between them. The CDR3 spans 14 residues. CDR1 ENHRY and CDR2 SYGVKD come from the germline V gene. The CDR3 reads CAISGVGGNQPQHF. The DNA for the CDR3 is TGTGCCATCAGTGGAGTTGGTGGCAATCAGCCCCAGCATTTT.

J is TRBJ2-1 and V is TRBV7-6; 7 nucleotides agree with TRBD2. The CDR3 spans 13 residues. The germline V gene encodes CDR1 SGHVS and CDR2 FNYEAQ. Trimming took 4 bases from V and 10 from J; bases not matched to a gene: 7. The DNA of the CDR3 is TGTGCCAGCAGCTCAGCGGGGAGCTACGAGCAGTTCTTC. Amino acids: CASSSAGSYEQFF.

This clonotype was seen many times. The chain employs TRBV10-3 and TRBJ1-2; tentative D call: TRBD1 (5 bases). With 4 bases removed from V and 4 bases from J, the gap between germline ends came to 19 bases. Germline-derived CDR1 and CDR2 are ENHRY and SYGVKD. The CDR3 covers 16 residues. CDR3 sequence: CAISGGQTERVYGYTF. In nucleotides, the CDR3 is TGTGCCATCAGTGGTGGTCAGACAGAGCGGGTCTATGGCTACACCTTC.

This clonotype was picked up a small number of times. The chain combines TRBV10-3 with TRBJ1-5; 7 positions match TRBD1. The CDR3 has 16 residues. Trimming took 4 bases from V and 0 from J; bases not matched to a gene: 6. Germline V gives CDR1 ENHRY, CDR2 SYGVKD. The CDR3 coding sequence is TGTGCCATCAGTGGGGAGACAGGGTCTAGCAATCAGCCCCAGCATTTT. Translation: CAISGETGSSNQPQHF.

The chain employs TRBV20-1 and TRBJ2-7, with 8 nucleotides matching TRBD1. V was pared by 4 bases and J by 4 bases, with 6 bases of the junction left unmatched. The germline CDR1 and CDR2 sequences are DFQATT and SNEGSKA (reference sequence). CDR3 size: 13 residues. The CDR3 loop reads CSATLGDRYEQYF. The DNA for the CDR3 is TGCAGTGCTACCCTCGGGGACAGGTACGAGCAGTACTTC.

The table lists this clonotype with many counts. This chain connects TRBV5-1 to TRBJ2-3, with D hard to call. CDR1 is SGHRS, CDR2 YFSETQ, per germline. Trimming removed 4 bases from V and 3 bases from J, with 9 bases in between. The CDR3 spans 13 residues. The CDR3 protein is CASSLPMTDTQYF. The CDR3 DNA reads TGCGCCAGCAGCCTCCCCATGACAGATACGCAGTATTTT. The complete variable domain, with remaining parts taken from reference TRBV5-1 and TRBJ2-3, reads KAGVTQTPRYLIKTRGQQVTLSCSPISGHRSVSWYQQTPGQGLQFLFEYFSETQRNKGNFPGRFSGRQFSNSRSEMNVSTLELGDSALYLCASSLPMTDTQYFGPGTRLTVL.

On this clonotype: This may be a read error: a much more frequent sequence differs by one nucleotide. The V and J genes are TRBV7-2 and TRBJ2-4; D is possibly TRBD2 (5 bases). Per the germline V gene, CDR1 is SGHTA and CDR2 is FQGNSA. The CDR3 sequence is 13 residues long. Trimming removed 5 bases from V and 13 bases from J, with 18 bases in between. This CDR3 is CASSQAVGEAQYF. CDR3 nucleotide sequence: TGTGCCAGCAGCCAAGCGGTCGGAGAGGCCCAGTACTTC.

CDR3 in DNA: TGCGCCAGCAGCCAGGATAAGACAGGGGGCATCCAAGAGACCCAGTACTTC. Translating it yields CASSQDKTGGIQETQYF. The chain links TRBV4-1 to TRBJ2-5, with 10 bases aligning to TRBD1. Germline V lookup: CDR1 MGHRA, CDR2 YSYEKL. This CDR3 contains 17 residues. Trimming took 3 bases from V and 1 from J; bases not matched to a gene: 8.

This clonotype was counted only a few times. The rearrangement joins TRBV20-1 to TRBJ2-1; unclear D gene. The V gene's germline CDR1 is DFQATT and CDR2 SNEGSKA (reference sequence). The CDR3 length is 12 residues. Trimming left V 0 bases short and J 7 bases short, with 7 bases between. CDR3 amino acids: CSARDLGNEQFF. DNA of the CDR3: TGCAGTGCTAGAGATTTGGGGAATGAGCAGTTCTTC.

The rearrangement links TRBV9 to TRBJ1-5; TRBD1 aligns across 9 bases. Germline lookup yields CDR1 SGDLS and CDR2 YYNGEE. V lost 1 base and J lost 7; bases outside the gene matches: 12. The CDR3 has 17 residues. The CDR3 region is CASSVSPQVDRGQPQHF. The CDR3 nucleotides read TGTGCCAGCAGCGTATCCCCTCAAGTAGACAGGGGGCAGCCCCAGCATTTT.

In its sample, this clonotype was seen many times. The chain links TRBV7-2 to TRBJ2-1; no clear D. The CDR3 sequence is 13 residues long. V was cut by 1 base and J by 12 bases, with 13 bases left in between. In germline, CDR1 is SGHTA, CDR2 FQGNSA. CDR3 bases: TGTGCCAGCAGCTTAGTTGAGCTTTCCCCGCAGTTCTTC. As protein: CASSLVELSPQFF.

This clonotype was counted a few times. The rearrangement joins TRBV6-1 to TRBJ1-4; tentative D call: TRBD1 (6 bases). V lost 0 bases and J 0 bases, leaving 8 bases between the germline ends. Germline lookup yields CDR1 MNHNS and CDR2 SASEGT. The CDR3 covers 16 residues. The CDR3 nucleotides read TGTGCCAGCAGTGAAGCGAGACAGGCAACTAATGAAAAACTGTTTTTT. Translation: CASSEARQATNEKLFF.

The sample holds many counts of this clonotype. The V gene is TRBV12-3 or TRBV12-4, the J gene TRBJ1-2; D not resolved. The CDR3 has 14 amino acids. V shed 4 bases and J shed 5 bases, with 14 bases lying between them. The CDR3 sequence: CASSSEGGAYGYTF. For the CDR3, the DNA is TGTGCCAGCAGTTCCGAGGGCGGCGCATATGGCTACACCTTC.

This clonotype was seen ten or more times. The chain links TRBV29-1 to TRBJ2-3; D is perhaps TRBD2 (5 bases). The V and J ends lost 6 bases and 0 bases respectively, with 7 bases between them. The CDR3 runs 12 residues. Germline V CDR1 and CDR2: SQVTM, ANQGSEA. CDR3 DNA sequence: TGCAGCGTAGGGAGAAGCACAGATACGCAGTATTTT. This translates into CSVGRSTDTQYF.

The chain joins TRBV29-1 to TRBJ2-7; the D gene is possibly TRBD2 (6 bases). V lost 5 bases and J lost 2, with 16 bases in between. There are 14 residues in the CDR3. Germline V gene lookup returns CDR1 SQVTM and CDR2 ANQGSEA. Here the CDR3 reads CSVTGLNRAYEQYF. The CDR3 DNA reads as TGCAGCGTTACCGGACTAAATCGGGCCTACGAGCAGTACTTC.